This TCR beta chain stems from a study of cytomegalovirus exposure and HLA in healthy donors. Across the whole study: An earlier analysis identified 120 million or so unique TCR beta sequences in 170 million or so T cells.

The CDR3 loop spans 13 amino acids. Germline V CDR1 and CDR2: KGHSH, LQKENI. Trimming left V 3 bases short and J 0 bases short, with 5 bases between. Of note for this clone: What it recognizes is unknown.

Notes on the study in general: Later analysis indicated greater clonal expansion among HLA-associated TCR beta chains than among equally common other chains.

Researchers ran the PCR with 60 Vbeta and 13 Jbeta primers. The protocol was immunoSEQ multiplex PCR, while the TCRdb copy is restricted to in-frame clones and leaves out a portion. In the table there are more than 80,000 clones, approximately 76% of which are singletons. The chain carries TRBV18 and TRBJ1-1; D is uncertain. The source material was PBMCs. The origin of this receptor is a woman aged 60-70 years in good health and CMV-seropositive. The CDR3 spells CASSPSMNTEAFF. The DNA for the CDR3 is TGTGCCAGCTCACCGAGCATGAACACTGAAGCTTTCTTT.